This TCR beta chain comes out of a study of T-cell memory formation after mild COVID-19. TCRdb processed the 5' RACE reads anew with MiXCR; each CDR3 protein has one entry. The data hold about 210,000 distinct CDR3 sequences, with around 25% observed a single time. The receptor comes from an adult woman who had mild COVID-19 (a few samples of this study predate the infection). Cell type and time point are not known. The sample comprised PBMCs or a T cell subset sorted from them (not recorded which).

The CDR3 nucleotides read TGTGCCAGCAGAGAGGATTTAGGGAATGATGAGCAGTTCTTC. It yields the protein CASREDLGNDEQFF. V is TRBV2 and J is TRBJ2-1; D not certain. The V and J ends lost 6 bases and 8 bases respectively, with 17 bases between them. The CDR3 extends over 14 amino acids. Germline V lookup: CDR1 SNHLY, CDR2 FYNNEI.